The 14 T cell receptor beta chains presented below share a single source sample, sequenced in a study of blood T cell repertoires in COVID-19. TCRdb keeps only in-frame clones here, not all; method: immunoSEQ multiplex PCR. The table shows approximately 210,000 clones, with roughly nine tenths occurring only once. The sequenced material came from peripheral blood. The receptors here all came from a woman aged 70 to 79 with acute or convalescent COVID-19.

The rearrangement links TRBV6-6 to TRBJ1-2; tentatively, D is TRBD1 (6 bases). Germline loops: CDR1 MNHNY, CDR2 SVGAGI (reference sequence). The CDR3 totals 12 residues. Trimming stripped 7 bases from V and 6 bases from J, with 12 bases between. As DNA, the CDR3 is TGTGCCAGCAAAGCAGGGGCGGATGGCTACACCTTC. This codes for CASKAGADGYTF.

The chain employs TRBV18 and TRBJ2-7; the match to TRBD1 covers 9 bases. Germline-derived CDR1 and CDR2 are KGHSH and LQKENI. The CDR3 loop spans 14 amino acids. V lost 4 bases, J lost 2 bases, and 3 bases stayed unmatched. This CDR3 reads CASSLGTGTYEQYF. The CDR3 DNA is TGTGCCAGCTCACTCGGGACAGGGACCTACGAGCAGTACTTC.

J is TRBJ2-7 and V is TRBV5-1, with 11 bases aligning to TRBD1. CDR1 is SGHRS and CDR2 is YFSETQ in the germline V gene. Trimming removed 5 bases from V and 4 bases from J; junction bases left unmatched: 8. The CDR3 runs 15 residues. The CDR3 nucleotides are TGCGCCAGCAGGCCCTCGGGACAGGGGGATTACGAGCAGTACTTC. Encoded protein: CASRPSGQGDYEQYF.

This chain connects TRBV7-6 to TRBJ2-3, with 11 bases matching TRBD2. Trimming cost V 2 bases and J 4 bases; bases outside gene matches: 2. The CDR3 totals 15 residues. Per the germline V gene, CDR1 is SGHVS and CDR2 is FNYEAQ. The CDR3 coding sequence is TGTGCCAGCAGCTTATTAGCGGGGGGGCCAGATACGCAGTATTTT. Translated, it gives CASSLLAGGPDTQYF.

This clone was seen just once. In DNA form, the CDR3 reads TGTGCCAGCAGTTTAGGGCTAGCGGGAGTAGAGACCCAGTACTTC. It encodes CASSLGLAGVETQYF. The chain combines TRBV28 with TRBJ2-5; 10 bases agree with TRBD2. The CDR3 is made up of 15 amino acids. V dropped 2 bases and J dropped 4; count of bases not matched to a gene: 4. The germline CDR1 and CDR2 sequences are MDHEN and SYDVKM.

The chain combines TRBV5-8 with TRBJ2-1; D gene uncertain. This CDR3 spans 13 amino acids. CDR1 and CDR2 (germline): SGHTS, YDEGEE. Trimming shortened V by 0 bases and J by 9 bases, and 10 bases separated the two germline ends. The CDR3 sequence is CASSLGASGEQFF. The CDR3, as DNA: TGTGCCAGCAGCTTGGGTGCGTCGGGTGAGCAGTTCTTC. The variable domain in full, with the rest retrieved from reference TRBV5-8 and TRBJ2-1, is EAGVTQSPTHLIKTRGQQATLRCSPISGHTSVYWYQQALGLGLQFLLWYDEGEERNRGNFPPRFSGRQFPNYSSELNVNALELEDSALYLCASSLGASGEQFFGPGTRLTVL.

This chain connects TRBV5-1 to TRBJ2-1; 7 positions match TRBD1. Germline loops: CDR1 SGHRS, CDR2 YFSETQ. There are 16 residues in the CDR3. V lost 0 bases and J lost 2; bases outside the gene matches: 5. The CDR3 is CASSLALQGAYNEQFF. The CDR3, as DNA: TGCGCCAGCAGCTTGGCCCTTCAGGGGGCCTACAATGAGCAGTTCTTC.

The chain employs TRBV5-4 and TRBJ2-7, with 9 bases matching TRBD1. The CDR3 covers 15 residues. Germline V gene data show CDR1 as SGHNT and CDR2 as YYREEE (reference sequence). Trimming at V came to 2 bases and at J to 3 bases, leaving 6 bases not matched to a gene. In nucleotides, the CDR3 is TGTGCCAGCAGCTTACGGGACAGGGCGTACTACGAGCAGTACTTC. Translating it yields CASSLRDRAYYEQYF.

CDR3 protein: CASSSRQGPSPETQYF. The CDR3 DNA reads as TGTGCCAGCAGCTCCCGACAGGGCCCAAGTCCAGAGACCCAGTACTTC. This chain connects TRBV13 to TRBJ2-5, with 7 bases that match TRBD1. Germline values: CDR1 PRHDT, CDR2 FYEKMQ (reference sequence). CDR3 length: 16 amino acids. V shed 4 bases and J 4 bases; nucleotides not matched to a gene: 12.

This clone was counted a few times. The J gene is TRBJ1-1, the V gene TRBV10-3; 10 bases fit TRBD1. CDR3 length equals 14 residues. V lost 6 bases to trimming and J lost 1 base; unmatched junction nucleotides: 2. CDR1 is ENHRY and CDR2 is SYGVKD in the germline V gene. The CDR3 loop reads CAISGDRGNTEAFF. The CDR3 region has the DNA TGTGCCATCAGCGGGGACAGGGGGAACACTGAAGCTTTCTTT.

The chain uses TRBV3-1 (or the pseudogene TRBV3-2) and TRBJ2-7; 9 bases align to TRBD1. From germline, CDR1 is LGHDT and CDR2 YNNKEL (reference sequence). CDR3 length equals 14 residues. Trimming took 4 bases from V and 4 from J; bases not matched to a gene: 5. The DNA for the CDR3 is TGTGCCAGCAGCCCGGGACAGGGCCTTTACGAGCAGTACTTC. Its translation is CASSPGQGLYEQYF.

The CDR3 DNA follows: TGTGCCAGCAGCCGCGGCCTGAGAGTGGATACGCAGTATTTT. Translation gives CASSRGLRVDTQYF. V and J are TRBV27 and TRBJ2-3; D not resolved. Germline assignment: CDR1 MNHEY and CDR2 SMNVEV (reference sequence). The V and J ends lost 6 bases and 6 bases respectively, with 16 bases between them. The CDR3 length is 14 residues.

The V and J genes are TRBV12-3 or TRBV12-4 and TRBJ1-1; D is unclear. There are 13 residues in the CDR3. The V end was cut by 5 bases, the J end by 1 base, with 8 bases between. The CDR3 nucleotides read TGTGCCAGCAGTCCGCGACAGAACACTGAAGCTTTCTTT. Encoded protein: CASSPRQNTEAFF.

CDR3 in DNA: TGCGCCAGCAGACAAGACAGTTCTGGCAATCAGCCCCAGCATTTT. Residues: CASRQDSSGNQPQHF. The rearrangement links TRBV5-1 to TRBJ1-5; a possible D gene is TRBD1 (5 bases). V lost 5 bases and J 2 bases, leaving 14 bases between the germline ends. This CDR3 contains 15 residues. Per the germline V gene, CDR1 is SGHRS and CDR2 is YFSETQ.